Described below is a single T cell receptor beta chain sequence and its context. Its antigen is still unknown. Trimming took 3 bases from V and 10 from J, leaving 10 bases between them. Germline loops: CDR1 MDHEN, CDR2 SYDVKM. The CDR3 has 11 residues. The sort gate was single viable CD3+CD4+CD8-CD45RO+ cells for memory CD4+ T cells. This entry is derived from a study of memory CD4+ T cells and cytomegalovirus serostatus. Study-wide results and limits: Suggested: most of the CMV-linked TCR signature lies in CD4+ memory cells.

TCRdb keeps only in-frame clones here, not all; method: immunoSEQ multiplex PCR. The sample lists tens of thousands of clones; around 76% were seen once. The V gene is TRBV28, the J gene TRBJ2-7, with no clear D. The sequence came from an adult in good health and CMV-seronegative. Some clones in this sample may be carry-over from other donors' samples. Material for sequencing was memory CD4+ T cells from blood. The CDR3 reads CASSFAASQYF. CDR3 coding DNA: TGTGCCAGCAGTTTCGCGGCAAGTCAGTACTTC.